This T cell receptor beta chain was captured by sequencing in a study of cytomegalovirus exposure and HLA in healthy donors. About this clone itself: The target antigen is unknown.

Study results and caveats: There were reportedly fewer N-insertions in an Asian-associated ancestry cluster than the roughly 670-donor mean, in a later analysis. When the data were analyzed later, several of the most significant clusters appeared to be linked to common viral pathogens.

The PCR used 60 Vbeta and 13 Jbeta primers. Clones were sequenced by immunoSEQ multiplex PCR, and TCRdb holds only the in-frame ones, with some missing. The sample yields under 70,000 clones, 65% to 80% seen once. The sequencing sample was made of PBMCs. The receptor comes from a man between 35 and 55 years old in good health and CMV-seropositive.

CDR3 bases: TGCAGCGTGGGGGGGACAGGGACAGATACGCAGTATTTT. Its protein is CSVGGTGTDTQYF. The chain has TRBV29-1 and TRBJ2-3; 9 bases agree with TRBD1. The germline gives CDR1 SQVTM, CDR2 ANQGSEA. Trimming at V came to 6 bases and at J to 3 bases, leaving 4 bases not matched to a gene. The CDR3 is made up of 13 amino acids.